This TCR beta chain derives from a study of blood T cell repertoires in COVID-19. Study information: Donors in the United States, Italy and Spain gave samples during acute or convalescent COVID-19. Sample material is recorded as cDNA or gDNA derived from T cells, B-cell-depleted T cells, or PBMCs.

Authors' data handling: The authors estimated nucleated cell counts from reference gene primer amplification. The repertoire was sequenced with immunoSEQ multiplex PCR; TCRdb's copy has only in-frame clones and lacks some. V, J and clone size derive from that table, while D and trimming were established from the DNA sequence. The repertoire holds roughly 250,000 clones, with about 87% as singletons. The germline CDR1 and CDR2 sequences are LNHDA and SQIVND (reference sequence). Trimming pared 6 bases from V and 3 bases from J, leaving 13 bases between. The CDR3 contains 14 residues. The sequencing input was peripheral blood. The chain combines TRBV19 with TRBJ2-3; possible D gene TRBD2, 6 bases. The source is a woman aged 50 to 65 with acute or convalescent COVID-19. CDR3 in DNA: TGTGCCAGTAGGGCTAGCGCTACGACAGATACGCAGTATTTT. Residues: CASRASATTDTQYF.